This is a list of T cell receptor beta chains from one sample in a study of glioma-infiltrating T cells. MiXCR, run by TCRdb on the multiplex PCR reads, gives a single entry per CDR3 protein. Counted here are about 110,000 distinct CDR3 sequences, 20% to 25% occurring once; the ten biggest clones make up 35%. Sequencing used glioma tissue, nonneoplastic brain tissue, or PBMCs (not recorded which). Receptors were obtained from a human donor with low-grade glioma or glioblastoma, undergoing nonglioma brain surgery, or in good health (not recorded which). CDR3s include the opening cysteine and the closing phenylalanine or tryptophan. A D gene is named only where the DNA matches it firmly. Size tells how often a clone was seen (once, few, many) or the class of an expanded clone, and some rows leave it out.

J gene: TRBJ1-1; D gene: NA; clone size: medium-sized; V gene: TRBV6-2/TRBV6-3; CDR3 length: 17; CDR3 protein: CASSYTRPILFNTEAFF; CDR3 DNA: TGTGCCAGCAGTTACACGCGACCAATCCTATTTAACACTGAAGCTTTCTTT
J gene: TRBJ2-7; D gene: NA; clone size: many; V gene: TRBV7-9; CDR3 length: 11; CDR3 protein: CASSLSGQKYF; CDR3 DNA: TGTGCCAGCAGCTTATCTGGGCAGAAGTACTTC
J gene: TRBJ1-1; D gene: NA; clone size: many; V gene: TRBV29-1; CDR3 length: 10; CDR3 protein: CSVGTDEAFF; CDR3 DNA: TGCAGCGTCGGGACCGATGAAGCTTTCTTT
J gene: TRBJ1-1; D gene: NA; clone size: NA; V gene: TRBV14; CDR3 length: 15; CDR3 protein: CASSHQERKGTEAFF; CDR3 DNA: TGTGCCAGCAGCCACCAGGAAAGGAAGGGCACTGAAGCTTTCTTT
J gene: TRBJ2-1; D gene: NA; clone size: many; V gene: TRBV7-9; CDR3 length: 10; CDR3 protein: CASTDNEQFF; CDR3 DNA: TGTGCCAGCACGGACAATGAGCAGTTCTTC
J gene: TRBJ2-7; D gene: NA; clone size: many; V gene: TRBV27; CDR3 length: 13; CDR3 protein: CASSWASNYEQYF; CDR3 DNA: TGTGCCAGCAGTTGGGCCAGCAACTACGAGCAGTACTTC
J gene: TRBJ2-1; D gene: TRBD1; clone size: few; V gene: TRBV24-1; CDR3 length: 15; CDR3 protein: CATSDWTGGYNEQFF; CDR3 DNA: TGTGCCACCAGTGATTGGACAGGGGGCTACAATGAGCAGTTCTTC
J gene: TRBJ2-3; D gene: NA; clone size: NA; V gene: TRBV28; CDR3 length: 17; CDR3 protein: CASSARALGGQILAQYF; CDR3 DNA: TGTGCCAGCAGTGCCAGGGCTCTGGGGGGGCAGATATTGGCGCAGTATTTT
J gene: TRBJ2-7; D gene: TRBD2; clone size: many; V gene: TRBV4-3; CDR3 length: 14; CDR3 protein: CASSQDGTSREQYF; CDR3 DNA: TGCGCCAGCAGCCAAGACGGGACTAGCCGCGAGCAGTACTTC
J gene: TRBJ1-6; D gene: TRBD1; clone size: many; V gene: TRBV18; CDR3 length: 18; CDR3 protein: CASSLGQGQTIYNSPLHF; CDR3 DNA: TGTGCCAGCTCACTCGGACAGGGCCAAACGATCTATAATTCACCCCTCCACTTT
J gene: TRBJ2-4; D gene: TRBD2; clone size: many; V gene: TRBV28; CDR3 length: 14; CDR3 protein: CASSPTAGGNIQYF; CDR3 DNA: TGTGCCAGCAGTCCCACGGCGGGGGGGAACATTCAGTACTTC
J gene: TRBJ2-5; D gene: NA; clone size: many; V gene: TRBV6-4; CDR3 length: 13; CDR3 protein: CASSPDRGETQYF; CDR3 DNA: TGTGCCAGCAGCCCGGACCGAGGAGAGACCCAGTACTTC
J gene: TRBJ1-2; D gene: NA; clone size: few; V gene: TRBV9; CDR3 length: 15; CDR3 protein: CASSVGGSGNYGYTF; CDR3 DNA: TGTGCCAGCAGCGTGGGAGGCAGTGGAAACTATGGCTACACCTTC
J gene: TRBJ2-1; D gene: NA; clone size: many; V gene: TRBV5-1; CDR3 length: 15; CDR3 protein: CASSPSLAGTNEQFF; CDR3 DNA: TGCGCCAGCAGCCCGAGTCTGGCGGGGACGAATGAGCAGTTCTTC
J gene: TRBJ2-1; D gene: NA; clone size: many; V gene: TRBV20-1; CDR3 length: 13; CDR3 protein: CSAPVGSYNEQFF; CDR3 DNA: TGCAGCGCCCCGGTGGGCTCCTACAATGAGCAGTTCTTC
J gene: TRBJ1-2; D gene: NA; clone size: many; V gene: TRBV6-1; CDR3 length: 11; CDR3 protein: CASQTGNGYTF; CDR3 DNA: TGTGCCAGCCAGACAGGAAATGGCTACACCTTC
J gene: TRBJ1-2; D gene: NA; clone size: NA; V gene: TRBV10-3; CDR3 length: 14; CDR3 protein: CATSGEATNYGYTF; CDR3 DNA: TGTGCCACCAGTGGGGAGGCTACTAACTATGGCTACACCTTC
J gene: TRBJ2-1; D gene: NA; clone size: many; V gene: TRBV28; CDR3 length: 15; CDR3 protein: CASSSMDSSYNEQFF; CDR3 DNA: TGTGCCAGCAGTTCAATGGACAGCTCCTACAATGAGCAGTTCTTC
J gene: TRBJ2-1; D gene: TRBD2; clone size: many; V gene: TRBV7-2; CDR3 length: 15; CDR3 protein: CASTREGTRPNEQFF; CDR3 DNA: TGTGCCAGCACCCGAGAGGGGACTAGACCCAATGAGCAGTTCTTC
J gene: TRBJ2-1; D gene: NA; clone size: NA; V gene: TRBV7-9; CDR3 length: 13; CDR3 protein: CASLADSYNEQFF; CDR3 DNA: TGTGCCAGCCTAGCCGACTCCTACAATGAGCAGTTCTTC
J gene: TRBJ2-7; D gene: NA; clone size: many; V gene: TRBV12-3/TRBV12-4; CDR3 length: 12; CDR3 protein: CASSSTRYEQYF; CDR3 DNA: TGTGCCAGCAGTTCTACTCGCTACGAGCAGTACTTC
J gene: TRBJ2-2; D gene: NA; clone size: many; V gene: TRBV6-5; CDR3 length: 15; CDR3 protein: CASSYGTTNTGELFF; CDR3 DNA: TGTGCCAGCAGTTACGGGACAACCAACACCGGGGAGCTGTTTTTT
J gene: TRBJ1-5; D gene: NA; clone size: many; V gene: TRBV7-2; CDR3 length: 16; CDR3 protein: CASSFRNTGSNQPQHF; CDR3 DNA: TGTGCCAGCAGCTTTCGGAATACGGGAAGCAATCAGCCCCAGCATTTT
J gene: TRBJ2-7; D gene: NA; clone size: NA; V gene: TRBV29-1; CDR3 length: 12; CDR3 protein: CSVSTGTHEQYF; CDR3 DNA: TGCAGCGTTTCTACAGGGACCCACGAGCAGTACTTC
J gene: TRBJ2-7; D gene: NA; clone size: many; V gene: TRBV6-1; CDR3 length: 12; CDR3 protein: CASSYDDYEQYF; CDR3 DNA: TGTGCCAGCAGTTATGACGACTACGAGCAGTACTTC
J gene: TRBJ2-7; D gene: TRBD1; clone size: many; V gene: TRBV27; CDR3 length: 14; CDR3 protein: CASSAGQGYNEQYF; CDR3 DNA: TGTGCCAGCAGTGCGGGACAGGGTTACAACGAGCAGTACTTC
J gene: TRBJ2-5; D gene: TRBD2; clone size: many; V gene: TRBV19; CDR3 length: 14; CDR3 protein: CASESGGPAQTQYF; CDR3 DNA: TGTGCCAGTGAGAGCGGGGGGCCCGCGCAGACCCAGTACTTC
J gene: TRBJ1-1; D gene: NA; clone size: few; V gene: TRBV30; CDR3 length: 12; CDR3 protein: CAWSDGAREAFF; CDR3 DNA: TGTGCCTGGAGTGACGGGGCTCGTGAAGCTTTCTTT
J gene: TRBJ2-2; D gene: NA; clone size: few; V gene: TRBV12-3/TRBV12-4; CDR3 length: 17; CDR3 protein: CASSFRQGEVFTGELFF; CDR3 DNA: TGTGCCAGCAGTTTTCGGCAGGGAGAAGTATTCACCGGGGAGCTGTTTTTT
J gene: TRBJ2-7; D gene: TRBD2; clone size: many; V gene: TRBV29-1; CDR3 length: 14; CDR3 protein: CSVEGSGGSYEQYF; CDR3 DNA: TGCAGCGTTGAAGGTAGCGGGGGTTCCTACGAGCAGTACTTC
J gene: TRBJ1-2; D gene: TRBD1; clone size: many; V gene: TRBV5-1; CDR3 length: 13; CDR3 protein: CASSSQGAGGYTF; CDR3 DNA: TGCGCCAGCAGCAGTCAGGGGGCAGGTGGCTACACCTTC
J gene: TRBJ2-7; D gene: NA; clone size: few; V gene: TRBV14; CDR3 length: 20; CDR3 protein: CASSQDGVLRGGLATYEQYF; CDR3 DNA: TGTGCCAGCAGCCAAGACGGGGTTCTTCGCGGCGGACTCGCTACCTACGAGCAGTACTTC
J gene: TRBJ1-6; D gene: NA; clone size: few; V gene: TRBV12-3/TRBV12-4; CDR3 length: 15; CDR3 protein: CASSLRDFYNSPLHF; CDR3 DNA: TGTGCCAGCAGTTTACGGGACTTCTATAATTCACCCCTCCACTTT
J gene: TRBJ2-7; D gene: NA; clone size: many; V gene: TRBV6-2/TRBV6-3; CDR3 length: 13; CDR3 protein: CASSYSYGYEQYF; CDR3 DNA: TGTGCCAGCAGTTACTCGTACGGCTACGAGCAGTACTTC
J gene: TRBJ1-2; D gene: NA; clone size: NA; V gene: TRBV9; CDR3 length: 12; CDR3 protein: CASRATTGDSIF; CDR3 DNA: TGTGCCAGCAGAGCCACGACAGGCGACTCTATCTTC
J gene: TRBJ1-1; D gene: NA; clone size: NA; V gene: TRBV20-1; CDR3 length: 12; CDR3 protein: CSAAGFDAEAFF; CDR3 DNA: TGCAGTGCTGCAGGGTTTGATGCTGAAGCTTTCTTT
J gene: TRBJ1-1; D gene: NA; clone size: many; V gene: TRBV7-2; CDR3 length: 11; CDR3 protein: CASSDYTEAFF; CDR3 DNA: TGTGCCAGCAGTGATTACACTGAAGCTTTCTTT
J gene: TRBJ1-2; D gene: TRBD1; clone size: many; V gene: TRBV18; CDR3 length: 12; CDR3 protein: CASSSGQDGYTF; CDR3 DNA: TGTGCCAGCTCATCCGGACAGGATGGCTACACCTTC
J gene: TRBJ1-1; D gene: NA; clone size: many; V gene: TRBV20-1; CDR3 length: 12; CDR3 protein: CSAGRANTEAFF; CDR3 DNA: TGCAGTGCTGGCAGGGCGAACACTGAAGCTTTCTTT
J gene: TRBJ1-5; D gene: NA; clone size: few; V gene: TRBV9; CDR3 length: 16; CDR3 protein: CAREMWGSLFNQPQHF; CDR3 DNA: TGTGCCAGGGAGATGTGGGGCAGCTTATTCAATCAGCCCCAGCATTTT
J gene: TRBJ2-3; D gene: NA; clone size: many; V gene: TRBV6-5; CDR3 length: 15; CDR3 protein: CASSYSGAVADTQYF; CDR3 DNA: TGTGCCAGCAGTTACTCAGGGGCTGTCGCAGATACGCAGTATTTT
J gene: TRBJ2-4; D gene: TRBD2; clone size: NA; V gene: TRBV6-2/TRBV6-3; CDR3 length: 18; CDR3 protein: CASSYRGGTSIAKNIRYF; CDR3 DNA: TGTGCCAGCAGTTATAGAGGGGGGACTAGTATAGCCAAAAACATTCGGTACTTC
J gene: TRBJ2-2; D gene: NA; clone size: many; V gene: TRBV6-2/TRBV6-3; CDR3 length: 13; CDR3 protein: CASSYDSGGELFF; CDR3 DNA: TGTGCCAGCAGTTACGATTCGGGCGGGGAGCTGTTTTTT
J gene: TRBJ2-7; D gene: NA; clone size: many; V gene: TRBV20-1; CDR3 length: 14; CDR3 protein: CSARDLGLLYEQYF; CDR3 DNA: TGCAGTGCTAGAGATTTGGGACTGCTCTACGAGCAGTACTTC
J gene: TRBJ2-3; D gene: NA; clone size: NA; V gene: TRBV20-1; CDR3 length: 16; CDR3 protein: CSARDPWKGSRDTQYF; CDR3 DNA: TGCAGTGCTAGAGATCCGTGGAAGGGGAGCAGAGATACGCAGTATTTT
J gene: TRBJ2-5; D gene: TRBD1; clone size: NA; V gene: TRBV5-1; CDR3 length: 16; CDR3 protein: CPSSSRPGQVVETQYF; CDR3 DNA: TGCCCCAGCAGCTCCCGGCCCGGACAGGTCGTAGAGACCCAGTACTTC